A single sample is the source of the 20 T cell receptor beta chains below, sequenced in a study of cytomegalovirus exposure and HLA in healthy donors. Method: immunoSEQ multiplex PCR; TCRdb's copy keeps in-frame clones and lacks some. This table has 200,000 to 250,000 clones, around 80% appearing once. The sample was PBMCs. All receptors derive from a woman younger than 45 in good health and CMV-seropositive.

The gene calls are TRBV27 and TRBJ1-3; D is ambiguous. The CDR3 spans 15 residues. CDR1 and CDR2 from the germline V gene are MNHEY and SMNVEV (reference sequence). Trimming shortened V by 5 bases and J by 2 bases, and 13 bases separated the two germline ends. CDR3 in amino acids: CASSPGLSAGNTIYF. Written as DNA, the CDR3 is TGTGCCAGCAGTCCCGGGCTCTCAGCTGGAAACACCATATATTTT.

The V call is TRBV2, the J call TRBJ2-3, with a tentative D call TRBD1 (6 bases). Per the germline V gene, CDR1 is SNHLY and CDR2 is FYNNEI. The CDR3 has 16 amino acids. Trimming took off 3 bases at V and 3 bases at J, with 16 bases between the two ends. The CDR3 loop is CASSDPGGKGTDTQYF. CDR3 in DNA: TGTGCCAGCAGTGATCCTGGGGGCAAAGGGACAGATACGCAGTATTTT.

The chain has TRBV6-5 and TRBJ2-1; D may correspond to TRBD1 or TRBD2 (6 bases each). CDR3 length equals 15 residues. Looked up from germline, CDR1 is MNHEY and CDR2 is SVGAGI. Trimming pared 0 bases from V and 6 bases from J, leaving 12 bases between. The CDR3 protein is CASSYSGGGLNEQFF. The CDR3, as DNA: TGTGCCAGCAGTTACTCAGGTGGGGGGCTCAATGAGCAGTTCTTC.

This chain joins TRBV10-3 and TRBJ1-1; the D is unclear. The germline CDR1 and CDR2 sequences are ENHRY and SYGVKD. The ends were cut back, 11 bases at V and 0 bases at J, with 10 bases in the middle. The CDR3 is 12 amino acids. CDR3 in DNA: TGTGCCGCCTCTACAGTGAACACTGAAGCTTTCTTT. This translates into CAASTVNTEAFF.

The J gene is TRBJ2-7, the V gene TRBV5-6; 10 nucleotides match TRBD2. This CDR3 has 15 residues. Germline V gene lookup returns CDR1 SGHDT and CDR2 YYEEEE. V shed 4 bases, J shed 7 bases, and the junction held 11 bases outside the gene matches. The CDR3 DNA follows: TGTGCCAGCAGCCTGGGAAGGGGACTAGCGAAAGAGCAGTACTTC. Protein product: CASSLGRGLAKEQYF.

The chain uses TRBV18 and TRBJ2-1; D is undetermined. Looked up from germline, CDR1 is KGHSH and CDR2 is LQKENI. V gave up 4 bases and J gave up 0 bases, with 10 bases separating them. The CDR3 spans 15 residues. CDR3 residues: CASSQDLSSYNEQFF. The CDR3 DNA sequence: TGTGCCAGCTCACAAGACCTGAGCTCCTACAATGAGCAGTTCTTC.

The chain is built from TRBV6-1 and TRBJ2-5; 8 nucleotides align to TRBD1. Germline CDR1 MNHNS, CDR2 SASEGT. CDR3 length equals 20 residues. The junction had 18 bases not matched to a gene; V was cut back by 3 bases and J by 0 bases. CDR3 sequence reads: CASSDRGPDWIMPYQETQYF. The DNA for the CDR3 is TGTGCCAGCAGTGACAGGGGGCCTGACTGGATTATGCCGTACCAAGAGACCCAGTACTTC.

This clone has only one observation. The chain uses TRBV27 and TRBJ1-3, with a tentative D call TRBD1 (5 bases). V lost 5 bases and J 0 bases, leaving 11 bases between the germline ends. There are 15 residues in the CDR3. Germline CDR1 reads MNHEY; CDR2 reads SMNVEV (reference sequence). The CDR3 reads CASSRDGASGNTIYF. CDR3 in DNA: TGTGCCAGCAGTCGAGATGGGGCCTCTGGAAACACCATATATTTT.

The chain links TRBV9 to TRBJ1-1, with 7 bases matching TRBD1. The CDR3 length is 15 residues. With V trimmed by 5 bases and J by 3 bases, 10 bases remained unmatched. CDR1 is SGDLS and CDR2 is YYNGEE in the germline V gene. In DNA form, the CDR3 reads TGTGCCAGCAGGACAGGGATTGAGACGGACACTGAAGCTTTCTTT. Translation gives CASRTGIETDTEAFF.

This clone was counted a few times. The chain combines TRBV5-6 with TRBJ2-3; 10 bases are shared with TRBD2. Unmatched junction bases numbered 7, after V lost 1 base and J lost 5 bases. This CDR3 is built from 16 residues. Germline V gene data show CDR1 as SGHDT and CDR2 as YYEEEE. CDR3 protein: CASSLSLAGEIDTQYF. CDR3 in DNA: TGTGCCAGCAGCTTGTCCCTAGCGGGAGAGATAGATACGCAGTATTTT.

The chain has TRBV29-1 and TRBJ1-1, with D unresolved. CDR1 SQVTM and CDR2 ANQGSEA come from the germline V gene. V was pared by 6 bases and J by 5 bases, with 7 bases between. The CDR3 extends over 10 amino acids. The CDR3 protein is CSVGSTEAFF. CDR3 coding DNA: TGCAGCGTCGGGAGTACTGAAGCTTTCTTT.

The V gene is TRBV19, the J gene TRBJ1-5; TRBD1 agrees at 9 bases. CDR1 and CDR2 (germline): LNHDA, SQIVND (reference sequence). The CDR3 is 14 amino acids. With 3 bases clipped from V and 7 bases from J, the junction kept 4 bases outside the gene matches. CDR3 nucleotides: TGTGCCAGTAGTATGGGACAGGGTCCACAGCCCCAGCATTTT. This translates into CASSMGQGPQPQHF. Based on the CDR3 plus reference TRBV19 and TRBJ1-5, the full variable domain is DGGITQSPKYLFRKEGQNVTLSCEQNLNHDAMYWYRQDPGQGLRLIYYSQIVNDFQKGDIAEGYSVSREKKESFPLTVTSAQKNPTAFYLCASSMGQGPQPQHFGDGTRLSIL.

This clone has just a few counts. At one of its ends the junction is not consistent with the germline gene, which may arise from a read error. The chain combines TRBV7-7 with TRBJ2-5; a possible D gene is TRBD1 (6 bases). CDR1 is SSHAT, CDR2 FNYEAQ, per germline (reference sequence). CDR3 length equals 16 residues. For the CDR3, the DNA is TGTGCTAGCAGCTTAGGCCGGGACACCGTCCAAGAGACCCAGTACTTC. Protein sequence: CASSLGRDTVQETQYF. Variable domain in full (rest from reference TRBV7-7 and TRBJ2-5): GAGVSQSPRYKVTKRGQDVTLRCDPISSHATLYWYQQALGQGPEFLTYFNYEAQPDKSGLPSDRFSAERPEGSISTLTIQRTEQRDSAMYRCASSLGRDTVQETQYFGPGTRLLVL.

This chain links TRBV12-5 with TRBJ1-2; D gene ambiguous. In germline, CDR1 is LGHNT, CDR2 FRNRAP. This CDR3 comprises 15 residues. V was clipped by 0 bases and J by 6 bases, with 14 bases between them. The CDR3 sequence: CASGLVAGVKDGYTF. The DNA of the CDR3 is TGTGCTAGTGGTTTGGTGGCCGGGGTCAAGGATGGCTACACCTTC. Based on the CDR3 plus reference TRBV12-5 and TRBJ1-2, the full variable domain is DARVTQTPRHKVTEMGQEVTMRCQPILGHNTVFWYRQTMMQGLELLAYFRNRAPLDDSGMPKDRFSAEMPDATLATLKIQPSEPRDSAVYFCASGLVAGVKDGYTFGSGTRLTVV.

V and J are TRBV27 and TRBJ2-7; the match to TRBD2 covers 8 bases. In germline, CDR1 is MNHEY, CDR2 SMNVEV (reference sequence). After removal of 1 base from V and 5 bases from J, the junction contained 7 bases not matched to a gene. The CDR3 contains 15 residues. Here the CDR3 reads CASSLFGSGTHEQYF. Written as DNA, the CDR3 is TGTGCCAGCAGTTTATTCGGTAGCGGGACCCACGAGCAGTACTTC.

This chain connects TRBV6-5 to TRBJ1-1; D may be TRBD1 (6 bases). Germline CDR1 MNHEY, CDR2 SVGAGI. CDR3 size: 13 residues. Trimming shortened V by 8 bases and J by 2 bases, and 12 bases separated the two germline ends. CDR3 DNA: TGTGCCAGCTGGGACACTAAAAACACTGAAGCTTTCTTT. Residues: CASWDTKNTEAFF.

V is TRBV25-1 and J is TRBJ1-2; 8 bases map to TRBD1. Germline V gene data show CDR1 as MGHDK and CDR2 as SYGVNS. The CDR3 has 14 amino acids. With 8 bases clipped from V and 0 bases from J, the junction kept 5 bases outside the gene matches. The CDR3 bases are TGTGCCAGCCAGGGGGCGGGTGCTAACTATGGCTACACCTTC. Protein product: CASQGAGANYGYTF.

The chain uses TRBV28 and TRBJ2-7; 7 bases are a match to TRBD1. J was trimmed by 0 bases and V by 6 bases; bases with no gene match: 5. The CDR3 consists of 14 residues. CDR1 MDHEN and CDR2 SYDVKM come from the germline V gene. The CDR3 protein is CASRGQTSSYEQYF. The CDR3 nucleotides are TGTGCCAGCAGGGGACAGACAAGCTCCTACGAGCAGTACTTC.

J is TRBJ2-1 and V is TRBV7-3; D possibly uses TRBD1 or TRBD2 (6 bases each). CDR1 is SGHTA and CDR2 is FQGTGA in the germline V gene. V was cut by 1 base and J by 4 bases, with 14 bases left in between. CDR3 length: 16 residues. CDR3 nucleotide sequence: TGTGCCAGCAGCTTAAACCCGGGGGCGGGTTACAATGAGCAGTTCTTC. Residues: CASSLNPGAGYNEQFF.

The V call is TRBV28, the J call TRBJ1-4, with 8 positions matching TRBD1. Looked up from germline, CDR1 is MDHEN and CDR2 is SYDVKM. The V and J ends lost 4 bases and 8 bases, in that order; junction bases with no gene match: 9. This CDR3 has 15 amino acids. The CDR3 DNA is TGTGCCAGCAGTTCCCGACAGGGGTTGCGGGAAAAACTGTTTTTT. Protein: CASSSRQGLREKLFF.